The 22 T cell receptor beta chains below all came from one sample that was sequenced in a study of blood T cell repertoires in COVID-19. Data came from immunoSEQ multiplex PCR; TCRdb stores just in-frame clones and leaves some out. This sample yields approximately 200,000 clones, of which about 91% are seen a single time; around 4% belongs to the top ten. Sequencing was carried out using peripheral blood. The source is a woman aged 30 to 39 with acute or convalescent COVID-19.

This clone was recorded a few times. J is TRBJ2-3 and V is TRBV29-1; the D is unclear. This CDR3 contains 12 residues. The germline gives CDR1 SQVTM, CDR2 ANQGSEA. The ends were cut back, 3 bases at V and 3 bases at J, with 7 bases in the middle. The DNA of the CDR3 is TGCAGCGTTGAGACAATTACAGATACGCAGTATTTT. Protein: CSVETITDTQYF.

This sequence joins TRBV3-1 (or the pseudogene TRBV3-2) and TRBJ2-2, with a tentative D call TRBD1 (6 bases). V lost 6 bases to trimming and J lost 6 bases, with 17 bases between them. CDR3 length: 15 residues. CDR1 is LGHDT, CDR2 YNNKEL, per germline (reference sequence). Here the CDR3 DNA reads TGTGCCAGCAGTTGGGGGCAGGGGACGTCCGGGGAGCTGTTTTTT. Translated: CASSWGQGTSGELFF.

The genes are TRBV5-1 and TRBJ1-1; 8 positions agree with TRBD1. The CDR3 spans 14 residues. V was pared by 3 bases and J by 7 bases, with 8 bases of the junction left unmatched. Germline V gene data show CDR1 as SGHRS and CDR2 as YFSETQ. This chain's CDR3 is CASSSSGTGDEAFF. CDR3 coding DNA: TGCGCCAGCAGCTCGTCCGGGACAGGTGATGAAGCTTTCTTT.

The rearrangement joins TRBV12-3 or TRBV12-4 to TRBJ2-1; TRBD1 might be the D (6 bases). The length of the CDR3 is 13 residues. V was clipped by 6 bases and J by 13 bases, with 19 bases between them. CDR3 loop: CASRIDTGSSQFF. The CDR3 bases are TGTGCCAGCAGGATCGACACAGGGTCATCCCAGTTCTTC.

Points on this clone: The same CDR3 also results from other DNA sequences found in this sample. CDR3 region: CASSPGQSYEQYF. The CDR3 DNA reads as TGTGCCAGCTCACCGGGACAGTCTTACGAGCAGTACTTC. The chain is built from TRBV18 and TRBJ2-7; 7 nucleotides agree with TRBD1. This CDR3 has 13 amino acids. V shed 3 bases, J shed 4 bases, and the junction held 3 bases outside the gene matches. CDR1 is KGHSH, CDR2 LQKENI, per germline.

The chain is built from TRBV29-1 and TRBJ2-2; D ambiguous. This CDR3 is built from 15 residues. The germline V gene encodes CDR1 SQVTM and CDR2 ANQGSEA. Trimming pared 5 bases from V and 0 bases from J, leaving 13 bases between. The chain's CDR3 is CSVFPSGSNTGELFF. CDR3 sequence (DNA): TGCAGCGTTTTTCCGTCCGGGTCGAACACCGGGGAGCTGTTTTTT.

The chain couples TRBV29-1 to TRBJ2-2, with 7 nucleotides matching TRBD1. V lost 8 bases, J lost 1 base, and 7 bases stayed unmatched. CDR1 SQVTM and CDR2 ANQGSEA come from the germline V gene. This CDR3 has 14 amino acids. The CDR3 region is CSTTGDLNTGELFF. DNA for the CDR3: TGCAGCACAACAGGGGACCTGAACACCGGGGAGCTGTTTTTT.

This clone showed up just once. The J gene is TRBJ2-1, the V gene TRBV5-6; the D is unclear. The V gene lost 2 bases and the J gene lost 10 bases, with 7 bases spanning the gap. The CDR3 extends over 11 amino acids. Looked up from germline, CDR1 is SGHDT and CDR2 is YYEEEE. In DNA, the CDR3 is TGTGCCAGCAGCTTTGCGGCCGAGCAGTTCTTC. This codes for CASSFAAEQFF.

The V gene is TRBV2, the J gene TRBJ2-3, with 7 positions matching TRBD2. The germline V gene encodes CDR1 SNHLY and CDR2 FYNNEI. Germline trimming cut 7 bases from V and 2 bases from J; bases unmatched to any gene: 3. This CDR3 is built from 13 residues. The CDR3 region is CASKSGVTDTQYF. The CDR3 DNA is TGTGCCAGCAAGAGCGGGGTCACAGATACGCAGTATTTT.

The V and J genes are TRBV5-6 and TRBJ2-2, with 13 nucleotides matching TRBD2. Losses at the gene ends were 4 bases for V and 3 bases for J; bases not matched to a gene: 3. This CDR3 region has 16 residues. Germline CDR1 SGHDT, CDR2 YYEEEE. This CDR3 reads CASSTGLAGDTGELFF. CDR3 bases: TGTGCCAGCAGCACCGGACTAGCGGGAGACACCGGGGAGCTGTTTTTT.

The genes are TRBV6-5 and TRBJ2-7; 7 nucleotides line up with TRBD2. Germline V gene sequence: CDR1 MNHEY, CDR2 SVGAGI. This CDR3 has 13 amino acids. J was trimmed by 7 bases and V by 8 bases; bases with no gene match: 11. The CDR3 bases are TGTGCCAGCCGCCCCGCGGGAGTCGAAGAGCAGTACTTC. Amino acids: CASRPAGVEEQYF.

This chain links TRBV10-3 with TRBJ1-2; 7 bases are shared with TRBD1. This CDR3 comprises 13 residues. The junction had 8 bases not matched to a gene; V was cut back by 11 bases and J by 2 bases. Germline-derived CDR1 and CDR2 are ENHRY and SYGVKD. The chain's CDR3 is CAARTGENYGYTF. For the CDR3, the DNA is TGTGCCGCCAGGACAGGCGAGAACTATGGCTACACCTTC.

This sequence joins TRBV7-9 and TRBJ2-2; the D gene is possibly TRBD2 (7 bases). Germline CDR1 reads SEHNR; CDR2 reads FQNEAQ (reference sequence). V lost 10 bases and J 12 bases, leaving 27 bases between the germline ends. The CDR3 contains 15 residues. CDR3 sequence (DNA): TGTGCCATTCAGGGGTTAGCGGGCGGGCGCCCCAAGCTGTTTTTT. Translating it yields CAIQGLAGGRPKLFF.

The gene calls are TRBV27 and TRBJ1-4; D not certain. V shed 5 bases and J shed 15 bases, with 13 bases lying between them. Germline loops: CDR1 MNHEY, CDR2 SMNVEV (reference sequence). The CDR3 is 11 amino acids. The CDR3: CASSEGPPMFF. CDR3 bases: TGTGCCAGCAGTGAGGGTCCCCCGATGTTTTTT.

The V and J genes are TRBV19 and TRBJ2-6; 11 positions match TRBD1. Germline trimming cut 10 bases from V and 1 base from J; bases unmatched to any gene: 9. This CDR3 has 17 amino acids. In germline, CDR1 is LNHDA, CDR2 SQIVND (reference sequence). The CDR3 sequence is CATRPGQGASGANVLTF. Written as DNA, the CDR3 is TGTGCCACCCGCCCAGGACAGGGGGCGTCTGGGGCCAACGTCCTGACTTTC.

CDR3 DNA: TGTGCCAGCAGTCCCGCCGGGACAGCTTATGAAAAACTGTTTTTT. Translating it yields CASSPAGTAYEKLFF. The rearrangement uses TRBV28 and TRBJ1-4; TRBD1 agrees at 7 bases. The CDR3 contains 15 residues. V shed 5 bases, J shed 6 bases, and the junction held 9 bases outside the gene matches. CDR1 and CDR2 (germline): MDHEN, SYDVKM. The whole variable domain, filled in from reference TRBV28 and TRBJ1-4, reads DVKVTQSSRYLVKRTGEKVFLECVQDMDHENMFWYRQDPGLGLRLIYFSYDVKMKEKGDIPEGYSVSREKKERFSLILESASTNQTSMYLCASSPAGTAYEKLFFGSGTQLSVL.

The chain is built from TRBV6-4 and TRBJ2-3; D unclear. CDR1 and CDR2 from the germline V gene are MRHNA and SNTAGT. The CDR3 runs to 15 residues. V was shortened by 4 bases and J by 0 bases, with 11 bases between the two germline ends. The CDR3 sequence: CASSGGYTSTDTQYF. The CDR3 nucleotides are TGTGCCAGCAGTGGAGGTTACACAAGCACAGATACGCAGTATTTT.

The rearrangement joins TRBV12-3 or TRBV12-4 to TRBJ1-1; D unclear. CDR3 length: 13 amino acids. V lost 3 bases to trimming and J lost 1 base, with 6 bases between them. The CDR3 protein is CASSFTGNTEAFF. The CDR3 DNA reads TGTGCCAGCAGTTTTACGGGGAACACTGAAGCTTTCTTT.

The CDR3 DNA reads as TGTGCCGCATCCCCTGGGCCAAACTATGGCTACACCTTC. Its protein product is CAASPGPNYGYTF. The chain links TRBV10-3 to TRBJ1-2; D unclear. This CDR3 contains 13 residues. The V end was cut by 11 bases, the J end by 2 bases, with 15 bases between. Per germline, CDR1 ENHRY and CDR2 SYGVKD.

The V call is TRBV29-1, the J call TRBJ1-2; the D gene is possibly TRBD1 (6 bases). Between the trimmed V and J ends, which lost 7 bases and 1 base, there was a span of 13 bases. Germline values: CDR1 SQVTM, CDR2 ANQGSEA. This CDR3 contains 13 residues. The CDR3 sequence: CSALQGFNYGYTF. The CDR3 bases are TGCAGCGCACTACAGGGTTTTAACTATGGCTACACCTTC.

V is TRBV4-1 and J is TRBJ2-3, with 12 bases aligning to TRBD2. J gave up 8 bases and V 0 bases, and 9 bases lay outside the gene matches. CDR1 is MGHRA, CDR2 YSYEKL, per germline. CDR3 length: 17 residues. The CDR3 loop is CASSQDDSASGRATQYF. CDR3 DNA sequence: TGCGCCAGCAGCCAAGATGATTCGGCTAGCGGGAGGGCTACGCAGTATTTT.

The DNA of the CDR3 is TGTGCCAGCACCGACAGGCCCTCGTGGAACACCATATATTTT. Its protein is CASTDRPSWNTIYF. The chain recombines TRBV6-5 with TRBJ1-3; a possible D gene is TRBD1 (6 bases). Germline V gene lookup returns CDR1 MNHEY and CDR2 SVGAGI. This CDR3 has 14 amino acids. The V gene lost 7 bases and the J gene lost 7 bases, with 17 bases spanning the gap.